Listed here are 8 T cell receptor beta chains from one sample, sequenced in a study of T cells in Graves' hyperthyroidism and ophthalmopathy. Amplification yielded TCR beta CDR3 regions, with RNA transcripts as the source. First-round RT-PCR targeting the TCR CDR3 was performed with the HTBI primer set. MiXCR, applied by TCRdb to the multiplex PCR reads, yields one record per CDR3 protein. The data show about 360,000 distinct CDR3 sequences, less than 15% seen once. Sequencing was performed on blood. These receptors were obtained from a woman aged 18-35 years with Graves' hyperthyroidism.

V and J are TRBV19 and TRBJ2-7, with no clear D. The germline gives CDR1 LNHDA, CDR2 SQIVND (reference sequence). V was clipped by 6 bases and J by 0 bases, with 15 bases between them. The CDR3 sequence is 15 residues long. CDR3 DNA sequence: TGTGCCAGTAGGGACCTGAGGACCGTCTCCTACGAGCAGTACTTC. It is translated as CASRDLRTVSYEQYF.

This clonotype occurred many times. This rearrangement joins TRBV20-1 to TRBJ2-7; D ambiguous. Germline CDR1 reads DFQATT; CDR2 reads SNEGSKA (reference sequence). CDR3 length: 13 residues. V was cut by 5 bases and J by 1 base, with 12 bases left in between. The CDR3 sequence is CSASDLGSYEQYF. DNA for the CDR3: TGCAGTGCTTCCGACCTCGGGTCCTACGAGCAGTACTTC.

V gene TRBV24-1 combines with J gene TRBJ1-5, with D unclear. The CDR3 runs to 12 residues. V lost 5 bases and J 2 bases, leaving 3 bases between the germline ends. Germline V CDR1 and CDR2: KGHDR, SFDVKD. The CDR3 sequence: CATSGGNQPQHF. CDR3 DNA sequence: TGTGCCACCAGTGGAGGCAATCAGCCCCAGCATTTT.

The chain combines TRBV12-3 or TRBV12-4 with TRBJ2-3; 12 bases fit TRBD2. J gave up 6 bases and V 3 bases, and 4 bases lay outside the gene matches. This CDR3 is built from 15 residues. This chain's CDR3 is CASSFGLAGSDTQYF. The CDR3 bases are TGTGCCAGCAGTTTCGGACTAGCGGGATCTGATACGCAGTATTTT.

CDR3 in amino acids: CASSLGGSGAYNSPLHF. In nucleotides, the CDR3 is TGTGCCAGCAGCTTGGGTGGCTCAGGGGCCTATAATTCACCCCTCCACTTT. The chain uses TRBV5-8 and TRBJ1-6, with a possible D match to TRBD1 (6 bases). CDR3 length: 17 residues. V was pared by 0 bases and J by 2 bases, with 12 bases between. Germline V gene sequence: CDR1 SGHTS, CDR2 YDEGEE. The full variable domain, with the rest looked up from reference TRBV5-8 and TRBJ1-6, is EAGVTQSPTHLIKTRGQQATLRCSPISGHTSVYWYQQALGLGLQFLLWYDEGEERNRGNFPPRFSGRQFPNYSSELNVNALELEDSALYLCASSLGGSGAYNSPLHFGNGTRLTVT.

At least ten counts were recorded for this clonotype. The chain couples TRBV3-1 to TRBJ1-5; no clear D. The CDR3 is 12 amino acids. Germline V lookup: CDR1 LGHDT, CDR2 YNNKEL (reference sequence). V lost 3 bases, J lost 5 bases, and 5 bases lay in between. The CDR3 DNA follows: TGTGCCAGCAGCCACCTAGATCAGCCCCAGCATTTT. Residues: CASSHLDQPQHF.

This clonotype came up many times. The CDR3 protein is CASSEWGKQETQYF. The DNA for the CDR3 is TGTGCCAGCAGTGAATGGGGGAAACAAGAGACCCAGTACTTC. The genes are TRBV2 and TRBJ2-5, with D possibly being TRBD1 or TRBD2 (5 bases each). The CDR3 covers 14 residues. Germline V lookup: CDR1 SNHLY, CDR2 FYNNEI. V was cut by 2 bases and J by 2 bases, with 9 bases left in between.

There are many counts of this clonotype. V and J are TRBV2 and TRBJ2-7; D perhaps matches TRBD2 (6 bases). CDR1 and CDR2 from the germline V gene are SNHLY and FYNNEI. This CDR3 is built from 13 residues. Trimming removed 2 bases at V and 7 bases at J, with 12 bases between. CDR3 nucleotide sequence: TGTGCCAGCAGTGAAAACGTGGGGAGGGAGCAGTACTTC. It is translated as CASSENVGREQYF.